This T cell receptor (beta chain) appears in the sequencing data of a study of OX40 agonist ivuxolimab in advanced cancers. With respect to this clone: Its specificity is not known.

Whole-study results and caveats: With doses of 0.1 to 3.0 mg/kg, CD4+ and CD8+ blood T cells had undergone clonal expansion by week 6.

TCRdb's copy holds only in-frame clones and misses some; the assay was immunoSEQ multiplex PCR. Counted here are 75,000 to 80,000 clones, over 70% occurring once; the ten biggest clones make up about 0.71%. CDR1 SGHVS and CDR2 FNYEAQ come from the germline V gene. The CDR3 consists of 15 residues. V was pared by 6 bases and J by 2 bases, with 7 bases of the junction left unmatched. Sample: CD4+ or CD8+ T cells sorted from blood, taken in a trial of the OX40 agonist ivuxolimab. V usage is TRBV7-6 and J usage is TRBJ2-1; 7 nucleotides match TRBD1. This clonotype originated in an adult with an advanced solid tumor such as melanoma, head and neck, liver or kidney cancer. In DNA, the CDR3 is TGTGCCAGCAGTCAGGGGGTTCAAGCCTACAATGAGCAGTTCTTC. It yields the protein CASSQGVQAYNEQFF. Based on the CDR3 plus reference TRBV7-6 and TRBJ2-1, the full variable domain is GAGVSQSPRYKVTKRGQDVALRCDPISGHVSLYWYRQALGQGPEFLTYFNYEAQQDKSGLPNDRFSAERPEGSISTLTIQRTEQRDSAMYRCASSQGVQAYNEQFFGPGTRLTVL.